The following is a T cell receptor (beta chain) sequence with its context. The sample contains more than one DNA sequence encoding this CDR3. This record comes from a study of OX40 agonist ivuxolimab in advanced cancers. Germline V gene lookup returns CDR1 SGDLS and CDR2 YYNGEE. CDR3 length: 12 residues. Between the trimmed V and J ends, which lost 0 bases and 4 bases, there was a span of 5 bases. TCRdb keeps only in-frame clones here, not all; method: immunoSEQ multiplex PCR. The sample shows about 49,000 clones, about 93% of them seen only once. The material was CD4+ or CD8+ T cells sorted from blood, obtained in a trial of the OX40 agonist ivuxolimab. This chain connects TRBV9 to TRBJ2-7; D call uncertain. The source is an adult with an advanced solid tumor such as melanoma, head and neck, liver or kidney cancer. Here the CDR3 DNA reads TGTGCCAGCAGCGTAGACGGGTACGAGCAGTACTTC. Its protein is CASSVDGYEQYF.